Shown below are 5 T cell receptor beta chains from a single sample sequenced in a study of blood T cell repertoires in COVID-19. Clones were read by immunoSEQ multiplex PCR, and TCRdb kept only the in-frame ones, dropping some. The table includes some 90,000 clones, roughly 90% detected once. The sequencing input was peripheral blood. Receptor source: a man aged 50-59 years with acute or convalescent COVID-19.

A word on this clone: This likely comes from a read error, as the CDR3 has no conserved phenylalanine or tryptophan at its end. No DNA is shown, since the ends of the CDR3 on it are uncertain; the CDR3 is the one TCRdb lists. CDR3 protein: CASRSQGPLAL. The chain carries TRBV19 and TRBJ1-2; the D call of TRBD1 is as the table states it, not checked on the DNA. The CDR3 has 11 residues if both end residues are counted. Looked up from germline, CDR1 is LNHDA and CDR2 is SQIVND (reference sequence).

V gene TRBV18 combines with J gene TRBJ2-7; D not certain. The germline gives CDR1 KGHSH, CDR2 LQKENI. Trimming removed 2 bases at V and 4 bases at J, with 6 bases between. The CDR3 has 12 residues. In DNA form, the CDR3 reads TGTGCCAGCTCACCAACGGGTTACGAGCAGTACGTC. This gives the protein CASSPTGYEQYV.

CDR3: CASSLARNTRLAYGYTF. The CDR3 nucleotides are TGCGCCAGCAGCTTGGCCAGGAATACGCGACTAGCATATGGCTACACCTTC. The V and J genes are TRBV5-1 and TRBJ1-2; no clear D gene. Germline V gives CDR1 SGHRS, CDR2 YFSETQ. The CDR3 runs 17 residues. V lost 0 bases, J lost 5 bases, and 20 bases lay in between.

This clone showed up just once. The CDR3 spells CASSGPEGYEQYF. The CDR3 region has the DNA TGTGCCAGCAGCGGCCCGGAGGGGTACGAGCAGTACTTC. The gene calls are TRBV5-4 and TRBJ2-7; TRBD2 might be the D (6 bases). The V end was cut by 4 bases, the J end by 4 bases, with 12 bases between. The germline V gene encodes CDR1 SGHNT and CDR2 YYREEE (reference sequence). The CDR3 length is 13 residues. The full variable domain, its missing parts supplied by reference TRBV5-4 and TRBJ2-7, is ETGVTQSPTHLIKTRGQQVTLRCSSQSGHNTVSWYQQALGQGPQFIFQYYREEENGRGNFPPRFSGLQFPNYSSELNVNALELDDSALYLCASSGPEGYEQYFGPGTRLTVT.

This clone was seen once. The CDR3 is CATSDRQGSQPQHF. As DNA, the CDR3 is TGTGCCACCAGTGACCGACAGGGGAGTCAGCCCCAGCATTTT. The genes are TRBV24-1 and TRBJ1-5; 8 bases are shared with TRBD1. This CDR3 is 14 amino acids long. Germline-derived CDR1 and CDR2 are KGHDR and SFDVKD. Trimming took 4 bases from V and 6 from J; bases not matched to a gene: 4.